Sequencing of this T cell receptor beta chain was carried out in a study of blood T cell repertoires in COVID-19. Study as a whole: Resolution of symptoms, clearance, or two negative PCRs was present in recovered Cohort 3 donors.

Original data processing: It was from reference gene primer amplification that nucleated cell counts were estimated. Only in-frame clones appear in the TCRdb table, and some are missing; sequencing was by immunoSEQ multiplex PCR. V, J and clone size are taken as reported in that table, and D and trimming were inferred from the DNA itself. The sample holds roughly 210,000 clones, roughly 84% seen once. V lost 4 bases and J lost 6, with 15 bases in between. The V gene's germline CDR1 is LNHDA and CDR2 SQIVND (reference sequence). This CDR3 is 14 amino acids long. Only a few counts were recorded for this clone.

Input material: PBMCs or T cells enriched from blood (not recorded which). The chain links TRBV19 to TRBJ1-2, with D perhaps matching TRBD1 (6 bases). The receptor's source is a man aged 30 to 45 in a cohort exposed to, infected with or recovered from COVID-19 (not recorded which). CDR3 region: CASSKETGLNGYTF. In nucleotides, the CDR3 is TGTGCCAGTAGTAAAGAGACAGGACTCAATGGCTACACCTTC.